The 18 T cell receptor beta chains presented below share a single source sample, sequenced in a study of blood T cell repertoires in COVID-19. The method was immunoSEQ multiplex PCR; TCRdb's version includes in-frame clones alone and lacks a portion of them. Among 110,000 to 150,000 clones listed, under 85% were seen once. The sample comprised PBMCs or T cells enriched from blood (not recorded which). The source is a woman under 30 who had been exposed to COVID-19.

The chain links TRBV5-1 to TRBJ2-1, with TRBD2 matching 12 bases. Germline assignment: CDR1 SGHRS and CDR2 YFSETQ. Trimming cost V 3 bases and J 6 bases; bases outside gene matches: 4. The CDR3 has 15 residues. CDR3 DNA: TGCGCCAGCAGCTCGACTAGCGGGAGCCTCAATGAGCAGTTCTTC. Protein product: CASSSTSGSLNEQFF.

The gene calls are TRBV12-5 and TRBJ1-1; D might be TRBD1 (5 bases). V lost 1 base, J lost 0 bases, and 6 bases lay in between. The CDR3 consists of 14 residues. In germline, CDR1 is LGHNT, CDR2 FRNRAP. The CDR3 is CASGLGGLNTEAFF. CDR3 nucleotide sequence: TGTGCTAGTGGTTTGGGGGGCCTGAACACTGAAGCTTTCTTT.

This clone was observed once. Here the CDR3 DNA reads TGTGCCAGTAGGGCCAGCGGGAGCTACGAGCAGTACTTC. Translating gives CASRASGSYEQYF. The chain carries TRBV19 and TRBJ2-7; 8 bases align to TRBD2. The J segment lost 3 bases and the V segment lost 6 bases, leaving 4 bases of the junction unmatched. Looked up from germline, CDR1 is LNHDA and CDR2 is SQIVND (reference sequence). The CDR3 has 13 amino acids.

V usage is TRBV11-3 and J usage is TRBJ2-3; D gene unclear. V lost 1 base and J 0 bases, leaving 5 bases between the germline ends. CDR1 and CDR2 (germline): SGHNT, YENEEA. There are 14 residues in the CDR3. DNA of the CDR3: TGTGCCAGCAGCTTAGGCGGTAGCACAGATACGCAGTATTTT. Its translation is CASSLGGSTDTQYF.

V gene TRBV3-1 (or the pseudogene TRBV3-2) combines with J gene TRBJ1-5, with TRBD1 matching over 7 bases. Looked up from germline, CDR1 is LGHDT and CDR2 is YNNKEL (reference sequence). With V trimmed by 1 base and J by 4 bases, 4 bases remained unmatched. The CDR3 sequence is 15 residues long. The CDR3, as DNA: TGTGCCAGCAGCCAAGGGACAGGCCGGAATCAGCCCCAGCATTTT. It specifies CASSQGTGRNQPQHF.

This chain connects TRBV2 to TRBJ2-7; 7 bases map to TRBD2. There are 12 residues in the CDR3. Trimming at V came to 6 bases and at J to 3 bases, leaving 2 bases not matched to a gene. From germline, CDR1 is SNHLY and CDR2 FYNNEI. CDR3 nucleotides: TGTGCCAGCAGCCGGGACTACTACGAGCAGTACTTC. Its translation is CASSRDYYEQYF.

The V and J genes are TRBV7-8 and TRBJ1-6, with unresolved D. This CDR3 contains 12 residues. The V end lost 5 bases, the J end lost 12 bases, and 11 bases lay between the germline ends. Germline loops: CDR1 SGHVS, CDR2 FQNEAQ. CDR3 DNA sequence: TGTGCCAGCAGCCCTAGGTCGGAACCCCTCCACTTT. Translating gives CASSPRSEPLHF.

CDR3 coding DNA: TGTGCCAGTAGGAACTGGGACACACAGATCTATGGCTACACCTTC. It yields the protein CASRNWDTQIYGYTF. The chain couples TRBV19 to TRBJ1-2; D is possibly TRBD1 (6 bases). V was clipped by 6 bases and J by 4 bases, with 18 bases between them. There are 15 residues in the CDR3. Germline CDR1 reads LNHDA; CDR2 reads SQIVND (reference sequence).

V is TRBV30 and J is TRBJ1-1, with 7 bases aligning to TRBD1. Germline CDR1 reads GTSNPN; CDR2 reads SVGIG (reference sequence). CDR3 size: 14 residues. Germline trimming cut 7 bases from V and 4 bases from J; bases unmatched to any gene: 12. CDR3 nucleotides: TGTGCCTTCTTAAACAGGGGTCGGACCACTGAAGCTTTCTTT. This sequence encodes CAFLNRGRTTEAFF. The full variable domain, with the rest looked up from reference TRBV30 and TRBJ1-1, is SQTIHQWPATLVQPVGSPLSLECTVEGTSNPNLYWYRQAAGRGLQLLFYSVGIGQISSEVPQNLSASRPQDRQFILSSKKLLLSDSGFYLCAFLNRGRTTEAFFGQGTRLTVV.

The chain employs TRBV5-4 and TRBJ2-1; a weak D match, TRBD1 (5 bases). Germline V gene lookup returns CDR1 SGHNT and CDR2 YYREEE (reference sequence). Trimming shortened V by 0 bases and J by 5 bases, and 12 bases separated the two germline ends. The length of the CDR3 is 15 residues. The CDR3 nucleotides read TGTGCCAGCAGCTTGGCCCTATGGACAAACAATGAGCAGTTCTTC. Residues: CASSLALWTNNEQFF. The whole variable domain, filled in from reference TRBV5-4 and TRBJ2-1, reads ETGVTQSPTHLIKTRGQQVTLRCSSQSGHNTVSWYQQALGQGPQFIFQYYREEENGRGNFPPRFSGLQFPNYSSELNVNALELDDSALYLCASSLALWTNNEQFFGPGTRLTVL.

The chain is built from TRBV20-1 and TRBJ1-6, with D possibly matching TRBD1 (6 bases). V shed 6 bases and J shed 10 bases, with 10 bases lying between them. From germline, CDR1 is DFQATT and CDR2 SNEGSKA (reference sequence). The CDR3 length is 11 residues. CDR3 loop: CSARGGSPLHF. The CDR3 DNA reads as TGCAGTGCCAGGGGTGGATCACCCCTCCACTTT.

The chain combines TRBV3-1 (or the pseudogene TRBV3-2) with TRBJ2-1, with 10 bases matching TRBD2. The germline CDR1 and CDR2 sequences are LGHDT and YNNKEL (reference sequence). There are 15 residues in the CDR3. V shed 3 bases and J 4 bases; nucleotides not matched to a gene: 3. The CDR3 DNA sequence: TGTGCCAGCAGCCAGGGGACTAGCGTATACAATGAGCAGTTCTTC. It encodes CASSQGTSVYNEQFF.

The chain uses TRBV7-9 and TRBJ2-6; 7 positions match TRBD2. Germline V lookup: CDR1 SEHNR, CDR2 FQNEAQ (reference sequence). This CDR3 comprises 17 residues. J was trimmed by 4 bases and V by 7 bases; bases with no gene match: 13. CDR3 nucleotides: TGTGCCAGCATCCCGACTAGCCGGGGGAAGGGGGCCAACGTCCTGACTTTC. The encoded protein is CASIPTSRGKGANVLTF.

This chain connects TRBV4-1 to TRBJ2-1, with D possibly TRBD2 on 6 matching bases. CDR3 length: 16 amino acids. Germline lookup yields CDR1 MGHRA and CDR2 YSYEKL. The ends were cut back, 2 bases at V and 8 bases at J, with 19 bases in the middle. CDR3 in DNA: TGCGCCAGCAGCCAATCACTAGCAGCCATCTTCTATGAGCAGTTCTTC. It specifies CASSQSLAAIFYEQFF.

The chain couples TRBV28 to TRBJ1-1; weak D call: TRBD1 (5 bases). Trimming pared 6 bases from V and 4 bases from J, leaving 12 bases between. CDR3 length: 13 amino acids. Germline values: CDR1 MDHEN, CDR2 SYDVKM. CDR3 in amino acids: CASRLTAPTEAFF. For the CDR3, the DNA is TGTGCCAGCAGATTGACAGCTCCCACTGAAGCTTTCTTT.

The genes are TRBV12-3 or TRBV12-4 and TRBJ2-3; 8 bases align to TRBD1. This CDR3 is built from 12 residues. V was pared by 8 bases and J by 12 bases, with 10 bases of the junction left unmatched. This CDR3 reads CASGQGIWTQYF. The CDR3 DNA is TGTGCCAGCGGACAGGGAATTTGGACCCAGTATTTT.

J is TRBJ1-6 and V is TRBV5-6; D is uncertain. CDR3 length: 15 residues. V shed 0 bases and J shed 4 bases, with 8 bases lying between them. Germline assignment: CDR1 SGHDT and CDR2 YYEEEE. CDR3 region: CASSLGSRYNSPLHF. CDR3 nucleotides: TGTGCCAGCAGCTTGGGATCTCGGTATAATTCACCCCTCCACTTT.

V and J are TRBV11-2 and TRBJ1-2; the D gene is possibly TRBD1 (6 bases). This CDR3 is 16 amino acids long. Germline CDR1 is SGHAT and CDR2 is FQNNGV. The germline V and J ends were trimmed by 5 bases and 5 bases, with 21 bases remaining between them. CDR3 region: CASSPLSRTVPYGYTF. In nucleotides, the CDR3 is TGTGCCAGCAGCCCTCTCTCCCGGACAGTCCCGTATGGCTACACCTTC.